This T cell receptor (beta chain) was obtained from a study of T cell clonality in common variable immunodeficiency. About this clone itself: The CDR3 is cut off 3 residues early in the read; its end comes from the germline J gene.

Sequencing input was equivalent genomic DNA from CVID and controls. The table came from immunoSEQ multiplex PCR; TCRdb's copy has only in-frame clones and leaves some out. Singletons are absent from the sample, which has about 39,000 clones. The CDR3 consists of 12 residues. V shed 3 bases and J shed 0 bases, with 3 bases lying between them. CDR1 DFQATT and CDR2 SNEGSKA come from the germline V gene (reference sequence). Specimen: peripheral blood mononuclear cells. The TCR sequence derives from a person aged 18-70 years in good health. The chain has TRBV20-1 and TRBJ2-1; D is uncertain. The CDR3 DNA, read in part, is TGCAGTGCTAGCGGCTCCTACAATGAG. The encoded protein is CSASGSYNE. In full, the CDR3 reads CSASGSYNEQFF.